This TCR beta chain was found in a study of blood T cell repertoires in COVID-19. The CDR3 extends over 15 amino acids. CDR1 is LNHDA, CDR2 SQIVND, per germline (reference sequence). V was pared by 4 bases and J by 6 bases, with 7 bases of the junction left unmatched. Clones were sequenced by immunoSEQ multiplex PCR, and TCRdb holds only the in-frame ones, with some missing. The sample consists of a few hundred thousand clones, over 75% of them appearing once. Specimen: peripheral blood. The chain recombines TRBV19 with TRBJ1-1, with 11 nucleotides matching TRBD1. The receptor comes from a man between 25 and 39 years old who had recovered from COVID-19. In DNA form, the CDR3 reads TGTGCCAGTAGTACCTCGGGACAGGGGGTGTCTGAAGCTTTCTTT. It is translated as CASSTSGQGVSEAFF. The complete variable domain, with remaining parts taken from reference TRBV19 and TRBJ1-1, reads DGGITQSPKYLFRKEGQNVTLSCEQNLNHDAMYWYRQDPGQGLRLIYYSQIVNDFQKGDIAEGYSVSREKKESFPLTVTSAQKNPTAFYLCASSTSGQGVSEAFFGQGTRLTVV.